A selection of T cell receptor beta chains follows, all from one sample in a study of CD8+CD57+ T cells in acquired aplastic anemia. TCRdb redid the calling of the reads with MiXCR, one entry per CDR3 protein. The sample contains about 160,000 distinct CDR3 sequences, around 75% of which appear only once. The specimen sequenced was sorted CD4+, CD8+, or CD8+CD57+ T cells (not recorded which) from PBMCs. The receptors shown here come from a human donor with aplastic anemia. Each CDR3 is given with its conserved first and last residue. The order of the fields is CDR3 protein, J gene, V gene.

CATSRVAGGTGEQYF | TRBJ2-7 | TRBV15
CASRPFPYGRNNEQFF | TRBJ2-1 | TRBV12-3/TRBV12-4
CASSALGGNTIYF | TRBJ1-3 | TRBV14
CASSLQVGTAGQFF | TRBJ2-1 | TRBV5-6
CATQAGGSYNEQFF | TRBJ2-1 | TRBV19
CASTGGDFMQEAQYF | TRBJ2-5 | TRBV9
CASRGSGTDYGYTF | TRBJ1-2 | TRBV2
CASSTGFQETQYF | TRBJ2-5 | TRBV7-7
CASSLNHYEQYF | TRBJ2-7 | TRBV5-6
CAISESTPALRGTGELFF | TRBJ2-2 | TRBV10-3
CATSDRTGLGETQYF | TRBJ2-5 | TRBV24-1
CASSPQGAGANVLTF | TRBJ2-6 | TRBV12-3/TRBV12-4
CASSIAGTGYNEQFF | TRBJ2-1 | TRBV9
CASSQGSGGSYNEQFF | TRBJ2-1 | TRBV4-1
CASSFGDMNTEAFF | TRBJ1-1 | TRBV5-1
CASRGATDNYGYTF | TRBJ1-2 | TRBV5-5
CASSSLPTSGGTDTQYF | TRBJ2-3 | TRBV2
CATSSNFGTGGAGDTQYF | TRBJ2-3 | TRBV15
CASSSTATPLYGYTF | TRBJ1-2 | TRBV12-3/TRBV12-4
CSATPGEGGQETQYF | TRBJ2-5 | TRBV20-1
CASRSSGNEQYF | TRBJ2-7 | TRBV6-5